This passage covers 11 T cell receptor beta chains from one sample sequenced in a study of CD8 T cells in ankylosing spondylitis. TCRdb itself ran the 5' RACE reads through MiXCR, one entry per CDR3 protein. The data show some 800,000 distinct CDR3 sequences, approximately 10% seen once. Whole-study findings and limits: What appeared characteristic of ankylosing spondylitis blood was a TCR beta motif of eight highly homologous variants.

Their cognate antigens are unknown. Sequencing used blood, either unsorted or a sorted T cell fraction (not recorded which). Receptor source: a male donor with ankylosing spondylitis.

This clonotype was counted between two and nine times. The gene calls are TRBV10-3 and TRBJ2-5; either TRBD1 or TRBD2 may fit D (6 bases each). From germline, CDR1 is ENHRY and CDR2 SYGVKD. The CDR3 spans 18 residues. Trimming stripped 0 bases from V and 7 bases from J, with 24 bases between. CDR3: CAISESIMAGQGDRTQYF. The CDR3 DNA sequence: TGTGCCATCAGTGAGTCGATAATGGCGGGACAAGGGGATCGGACCCAGTACTTC.

The J gene is TRBJ1-5, the V gene TRBV2, with 7 bases matching TRBD1. Per the germline V gene, CDR1 is SNHLY and CDR2 is FYNNEI. Trimming removed 7 bases from V and 7 bases from J; junction bases left unmatched: 10. This CDR3 has 14 residues. CDR3 nucleotide sequence: TGTGCCAGCAACTTACAGGGGCGTGACCAGCCCCAGCATTTT. As protein: CASNLQGRDQPQHF.

This clonotype was seen ten or more times. The chain is built from TRBV7-9 and TRBJ2-7; 7 bases are a match to TRBD1. Per the germline V gene, CDR1 is SEHNR and CDR2 is FQNEAQ (reference sequence). The V gene end was trimmed by 2 bases and the J gene end by 0 bases; junction bases not matched to a gene: 4. The CDR3 contains 15 residues. For the CDR3, the DNA is TGTGCCAGCAGCTTAAGTCGGGACAGCTCCTACGAGCAGTACTTC. This gives the protein CASSLSRDSSYEQYF.

This clonotype was counted ten times or more. The junction shows a germline mismatch at one end, possibly a read error. The J gene is TRBJ2-1, the V gene TRBV7-2; D not resolved. The germline gives CDR1 SGHTA, CDR2 FQGNSA. There are 12 residues in the CDR3. The CDR3 DNA reads TGTGCCAGCAGCTTAGGCCCTTCCAGGATCCACTTC. It encodes CASSLGPSRIHF.

This chain connects TRBV20-1 to TRBJ1-4; D is uncertain. V gave up 0 bases and J gave up 0 bases, with 11 bases separating them. There are 16 residues in the CDR3. From germline, CDR1 is DFQATT and CDR2 SNEGSKA (reference sequence). The CDR3 sequence is CSARDALGTTNEKLFF. CDR3 sequence (DNA): TGCAGTGCTAGAGATGCCCTGGGGACAACTAATGAAAAACTGTTTTTT.

This clonotype has ten or more counts. The CDR3 sequence: CASRRVGLERAQYF. CDR3 DNA: TGTGCCAGCAGGCGAGTCGGCCTGGAGAGGGCGCAGTATTTT. The chain joins TRBV5-6 to TRBJ2-3, with D maybe TRBD2 (5 bases). Per germline, CDR1 SGHDT and CDR2 YYEEEE. Trimming removed 5 bases at V and 10 bases at J, with 20 bases between. CDR3 size: 14 residues.

This clonotype was seen at least ten times. The chain has TRBV7-2 and TRBJ2-7; maybe TRBD2 (5 bases). CDR1 is SGHTA, CDR2 FQGNSA, per germline. The CDR3 is 16 amino acids. Trimming left V 2 bases short and J 4 bases short, with 18 bases between. CDR3 region: CASSLLASPRVYEQYF. CDR3 bases: TGTGCCAGCAGCTTATTAGCGTCGCCTCGGGTTTACGAGCAGTACTTC.

This clonotype was recorded at least ten times. The chain has TRBV4-1 and TRBJ1-1; D uncertain. This CDR3 has 14 residues. CDR1 is MGHRA and CDR2 is YSYEKL in the germline V gene. Trimming left V 1 base short and J 7 bases short, with 13 bases between. The CDR3 DNA is TGCGCCAGCAGCCAAGCCATCGTCGGCGGTGAAGCTTTCTTT. Protein product: CASSQAIVGGEAFF.

The table lists this clonotype with a few counts. The J gene is TRBJ1-2, the V gene TRBV30; D remains ambiguous. The germline V gene encodes CDR1 GTSNPN and CDR2 SVGIG (reference sequence). CDR3 length: 12 amino acids. V was cut by 1 base and J by 8 bases, with 11 bases left in between. The CDR3 bases are TGTGCCTGGAGTGGTCCCCCCGAGGGCTACACCTTC. Amino acids: CAWSGPPEGYTF.

The chain joins TRBV5-1 to TRBJ2-6; D gene unclear. The CDR3 covers 16 residues. With 2 bases removed from V and 0 bases from J, the gap between germline ends came to 9 bases. Germline CDR1 is SGHRS and CDR2 is YFSETQ. The CDR3 here is CASSFTAPSGANVLTF. Here the CDR3 DNA reads TGCGCCAGCAGCTTCACAGCCCCCTCTGGGGCCAACGTCCTGACTTTC. The whole variable domain, filled in from reference TRBV5-1 and TRBJ2-6, reads KAGVTQTPRYLIKTRGQQVTLSCSPISGHRSVSWYQQTPGQGLQFLFEYFSETQRNKGNFPGRFSGRQFSNSRSEMNVSTLELGDSALYLCASSFTAPSGANVLTFGAGSRLTVL.

Only a few counts were recorded for this clonotype. The rearrangement uses TRBV12-3 or TRBV12-4 and TRBJ2-5; TRBD1 aligns across 7 bases. This CDR3 spans 15 amino acids. The trim removed 3 bases at V and 2 bases at J, leaving 6 bases unmatched. CDR3 in amino acids: CASSLRGLLQETQYF. The DNA of the CDR3 is TGTGCCAGCAGTTTGAGGGGGCTCCTTCAAGAGACCCAGTACTTC.